This T cell receptor beta chain was identified during a study of human T cells and chemical hapten exposure. Study findings and constraints: More PT1 expanded TCRs went with higher patch test scores.

This clonotype has just a few counts. Antigen: not known. The germline gives CDR1 SGHRS, CDR2 YFSETQ. The germline V and J ends were trimmed by 5 bases and 2 bases, with 7 bases remaining between them. The CDR3 is 13 amino acids. Time point noted: pre-sensitization, week 0. Regarding treatment: therapeutic diphenylcyclopropenone sensitization with weekly scalp DPC. Non-pregnant alopecia patients aged 18 to 70, suitable for DPC therapy. Unique molecular identifiers were linked by the library to individual cDNA molecules. In the original processing: Counting gave a median of about 89,000 TCRs per sample, with values ranging from about 23,224 to 690,600. TCRdb redid the calling of the RACE reads with MiXCR, one entry per CDR3 protein. The V and J calls were determined by TCRdb, not by the authors. The data show some 300,000 distinct CDR3 sequences, around 5.5% seen once.

The sequencing here drew on whole blood, taken in connection with sensitization to the hapten diphenylcyclopropenone (DPC). The chain links TRBV5-1 to TRBJ1-4; D ambiguous. The TCR was taken from a young woman with alopecia areata. Some clones in this sample may be carry-over from other donors' samples. The CDR3 sequence is CASRLQTNEKLFF. CDR3 in DNA: TGCGCCAGCAGGCTCCAGACTAATGAAAAACTGTTTTTT.